This TCR beta chain was profiled in a study of blood T cell repertoires in COVID-19. Repertoires were generated with immunoSEQ multiplex PCR, while TCRdb's copy carries only in-frame clones and drops some. Of roughly 300,000 clones in the sample, 87% were seen once. CDR3 length: 14 amino acids. Per the germline V gene, CDR1 is SGHDT and CDR2 is YYEEEE. The V and J ends lost 6 bases and 1 base, in that order; junction bases with no gene match: 4. The material sequenced was PBMCs or T cells enriched from blood (not recorded which). V usage is TRBV5-6 and J usage is TRBJ1-1; 9 bases align to TRBD1. This TCR was sampled from a woman in her 30s who had recovered from COVID-19. The CDR3 DNA follows: TGTGCCAGCATTCTGGGACAGGGGAACACTGAAGCTTTCTTT. Its protein product is CASILGQGNTEAFF.